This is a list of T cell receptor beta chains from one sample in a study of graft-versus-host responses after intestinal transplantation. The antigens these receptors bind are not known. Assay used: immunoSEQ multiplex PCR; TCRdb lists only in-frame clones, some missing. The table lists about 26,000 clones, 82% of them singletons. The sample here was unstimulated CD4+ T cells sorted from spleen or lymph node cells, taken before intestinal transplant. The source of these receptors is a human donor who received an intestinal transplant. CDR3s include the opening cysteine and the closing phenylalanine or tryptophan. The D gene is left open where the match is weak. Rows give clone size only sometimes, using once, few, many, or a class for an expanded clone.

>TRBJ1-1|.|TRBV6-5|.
TGTGCCAGCAGCAAAACCCCCGGCGGTAGGGCTTTCTTT
CASSKTPGGRAFF
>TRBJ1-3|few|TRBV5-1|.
TGCGCCAGCAGCCCCGGGGGGGGCGGAAACACCATATATTTT
CASSPGGGGNTIYF
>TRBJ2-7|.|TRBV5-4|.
TGTGCCAGCAGCAGAGAGGCCCTAAGCTACGAGCAGTACTTC
CASSREALSYEQYF
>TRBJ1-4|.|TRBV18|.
TGTGCCAGCTCACCGCGGACGGCTACTAATGAAAAACTGTTTTTT
CASSPRTATNEKLFF
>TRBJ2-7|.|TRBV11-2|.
TGTGCCAGCAGCTTCGTACAAACTTCCTACGAGCAGTACTTC
CASSFVQTSYEQYF
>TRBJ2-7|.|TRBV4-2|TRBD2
TGTGCCAGCAGCCAGGGACTAGCGGTTTACGAGCAGTACTTC
CASSQGLAVYEQYF
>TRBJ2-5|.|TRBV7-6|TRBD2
TGTGCCAGCAGCTTTAGCGGGGGGGCGTACGAGACCCAGTACTTC
CASSFSGGAYETQYF
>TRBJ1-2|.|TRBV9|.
TGTGCCAGCAGCGTAGCTCCGGGGGAGGATGGCTACACCTTC
CASSVAPGEDGYTF
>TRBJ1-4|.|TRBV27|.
TGTGCCAGCTCGCCGAAGGGTTTTCGAGGGCGTGGAGCCGAAAAACTGTTTTTT
CASSPKGFRGRGAEKLFF
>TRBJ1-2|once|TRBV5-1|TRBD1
TGCGCCAGCAGCTCGGGACAGGGGGCGAAGGGTGGCTACACCTTC
CASSSGQGAKGGYTF
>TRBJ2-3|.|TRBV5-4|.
TGTGCCAGCAGCTTCGAACTTGTAGCCACAGATACGCAGTATTTT
CASSFELVATDTQYF
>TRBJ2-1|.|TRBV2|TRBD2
TGTGCCAGCAGTGAGGCTAGCGGGGGGTACTCCTACAATGAGCAGTTCTTC
CASSEASGGYSYNEQFF
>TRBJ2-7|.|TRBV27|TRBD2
TGTGCCAGCAGTTTAAGCGGGAGGGCCTACGAGCAGTACTTC
CASSLSGRAYEQYF
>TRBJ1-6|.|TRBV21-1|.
TGTGCCAGACACATACATCATAATTCACCCCTCCACTTT
CARHIHHNSPLHF
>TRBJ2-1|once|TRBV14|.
TGTGCCAGCAGCCACCGGAGAGCGGGCCATGAGCAGTTCTTC
CASSHRRAGHEQFF
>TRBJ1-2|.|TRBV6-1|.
TGTGCCAGCAGGAGGGGGTCGGACGGTGGCTACACCTTC
CASRRGSDGGYTF
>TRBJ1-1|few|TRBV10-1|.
TGCGCCAGCAGTGAGGCGACGGATATGAACACTGAAGCTTTCTTT
CASSEATDMNTEAFF
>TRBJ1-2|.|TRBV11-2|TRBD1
TGTGCCAGCAGCTTGGGACAGCGGGGCTATGGCTACACCTTC
CASSLGQRGYGYTF
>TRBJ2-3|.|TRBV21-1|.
TGTGCCATCAATACTCGGCCAGGGGAAAGCACAGATACGCAGTATTTT
CAINTRPGESTDTQYF
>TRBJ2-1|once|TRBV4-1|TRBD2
TGCGCCAGCAGCCAGGAAGCGGGGGGGCTGAGGAATGAGCAGTTCTTC
CASSQEAGGLRNEQFF
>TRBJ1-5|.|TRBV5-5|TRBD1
TGTGCCAGCAGCTTGACAGGGGGCGATAATCAGCCCCAGCATTTT
CASSLTGGDNQPQHF
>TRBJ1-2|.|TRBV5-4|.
TGTGCCAGCAGACAGGGTCCGCCGTCCCCCTATGGCTACACCTTC
CASRQGPPSPYGYTF
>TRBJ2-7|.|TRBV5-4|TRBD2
TGTGCCAGCAGCTCGAGGCGGGGGGACGGGGAGCAGTACTTC
CASSSRRGDGEQYF
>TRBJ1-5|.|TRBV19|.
TGTGCCAGTAGTAAGGTCCCGTCTGAGGGTAATCAGCCCCAGCATTTT
CASSKVPSEGNQPQHF
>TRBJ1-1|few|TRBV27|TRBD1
TGTGCCAGCAGTTCCGTCCCGGGACAGGCCTGGCATTCATACGAGAACACTGAAGCTTTCTTT
CASSSVPGQAWHSYENTEAFF
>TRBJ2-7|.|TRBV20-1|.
TGCAGTGCTAGGAGCCTAGGAGAGCAGTACTTC
CSARSLGEQYF